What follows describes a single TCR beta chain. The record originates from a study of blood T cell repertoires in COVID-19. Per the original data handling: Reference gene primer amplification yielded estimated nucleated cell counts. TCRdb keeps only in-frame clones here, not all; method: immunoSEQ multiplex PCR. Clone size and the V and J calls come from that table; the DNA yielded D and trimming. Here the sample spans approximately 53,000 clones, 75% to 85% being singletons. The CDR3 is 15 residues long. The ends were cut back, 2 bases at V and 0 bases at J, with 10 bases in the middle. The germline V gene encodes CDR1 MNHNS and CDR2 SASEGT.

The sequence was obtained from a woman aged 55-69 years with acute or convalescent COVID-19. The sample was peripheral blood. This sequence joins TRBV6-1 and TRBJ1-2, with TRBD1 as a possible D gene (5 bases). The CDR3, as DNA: TGTGCCAGCAGTGAATACAGGACCTCTAACTATGGCTACACCTTC. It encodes CASSEYRTSNYGYTF.